This T cell receptor (beta chain) was identified during a study of shared clonotypes between healthy human individuals. Data came from immunoSEQ multiplex PCR; TCRdb stores just in-frame clones and leaves some out. This table holds about 1.1 million clones, approximately 75% found once. The V end was cut by 6 bases, the J end by 5 bases, with 14 bases between. This CDR3 has 13 amino acids. From germline, CDR1 is MNHEY and CDR2 SMNVEV (reference sequence). Sequencing was performed on memory CD4+ T cells from PBMCs. Subset: CD45RA-negative fraction. The sequence came from a young man in good health. Some clones in this sample may be carry-over from other donors' samples. The J gene is TRBJ2-7, the V gene TRBV27; either TRBD1 or TRBD2 may fit D (5 bases each). The CDR3 DNA is TGTGCCAGCAGGGGGTGGGACGTCGACGAGCAGTACTTC. Its translation is CASRGWDVDEQYF.